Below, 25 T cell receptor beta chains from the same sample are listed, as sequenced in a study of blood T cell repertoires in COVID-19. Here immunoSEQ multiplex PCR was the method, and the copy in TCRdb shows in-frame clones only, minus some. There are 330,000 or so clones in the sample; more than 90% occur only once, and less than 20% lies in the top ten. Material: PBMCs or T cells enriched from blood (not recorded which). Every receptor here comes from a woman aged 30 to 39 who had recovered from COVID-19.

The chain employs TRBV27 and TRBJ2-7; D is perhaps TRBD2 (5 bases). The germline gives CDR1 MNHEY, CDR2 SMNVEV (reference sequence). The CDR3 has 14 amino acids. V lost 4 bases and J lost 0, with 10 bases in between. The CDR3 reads CASSSPGSSYEQYF. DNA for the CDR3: TGTGCCAGCAGTTCCCCGGGGAGCTCCTACGAGCAGTACTTC.

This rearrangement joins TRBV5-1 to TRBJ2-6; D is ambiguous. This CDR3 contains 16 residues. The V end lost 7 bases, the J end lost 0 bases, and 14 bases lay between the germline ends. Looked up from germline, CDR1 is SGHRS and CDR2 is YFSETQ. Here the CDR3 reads CASGTVTSSGANVLTF. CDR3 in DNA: TGCGCCAGCGGAACAGTCACCAGCTCTGGGGCCAACGTCCTGACTTTC.

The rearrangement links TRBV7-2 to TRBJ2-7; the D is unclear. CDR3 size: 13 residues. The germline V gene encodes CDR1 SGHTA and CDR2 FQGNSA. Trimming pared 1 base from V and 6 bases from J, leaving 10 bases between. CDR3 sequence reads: CASSLGLVSEQYF. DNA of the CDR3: TGTGCCAGCAGCTTAGGGCTAGTGAGCGAGCAGTACTTC.

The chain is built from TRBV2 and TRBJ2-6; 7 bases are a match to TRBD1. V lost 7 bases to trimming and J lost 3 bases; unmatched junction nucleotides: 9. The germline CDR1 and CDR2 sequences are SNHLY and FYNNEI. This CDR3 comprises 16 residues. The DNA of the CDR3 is TGTGCCAGCACCGACAGGGAATGGGGTGGGGCCAACGTCCTGACTTTC. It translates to CASTDREWGGANVLTF.

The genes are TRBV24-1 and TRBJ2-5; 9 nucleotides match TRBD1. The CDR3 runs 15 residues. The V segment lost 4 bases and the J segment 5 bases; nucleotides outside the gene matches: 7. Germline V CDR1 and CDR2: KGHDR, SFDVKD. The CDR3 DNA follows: TGTGCCACCAGTGACCTACAGGGGGCTTGGGAGACCCAGTACTTC. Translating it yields CATSDLQGAWETQYF.

The CDR3 DNA follows: TGTGCCAGCAGCTTCAGGGACTATGGCTACACCTTC. Protein sequence: CASSFRDYGYTF. V is TRBV5-5 and J is TRBJ1-2; TRBD1 is a possible D gene (5 bases). The CDR3 spans 12 residues. Trimming took off 2 bases at V and 3 bases at J, with 5 bases between the two ends. Germline CDR1 and CDR2: SGHKS and YYEKEE (reference sequence).

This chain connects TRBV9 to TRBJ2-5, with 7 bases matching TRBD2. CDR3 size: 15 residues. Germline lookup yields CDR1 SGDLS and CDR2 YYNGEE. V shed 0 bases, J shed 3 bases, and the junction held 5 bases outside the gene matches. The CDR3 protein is CASSVGSSGEETQYF. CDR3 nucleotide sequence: TGTGCCAGCAGCGTAGGGTCTAGCGGAGAAGAGACCCAGTACTTC.

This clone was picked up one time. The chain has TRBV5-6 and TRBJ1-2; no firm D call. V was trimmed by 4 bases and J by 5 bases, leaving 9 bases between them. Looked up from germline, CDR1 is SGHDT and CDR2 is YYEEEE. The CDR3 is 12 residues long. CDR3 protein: CASSRVSYGYTF. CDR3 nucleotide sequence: TGTGCCAGCAGCCGAGTTTCATATGGCTACACCTTC.

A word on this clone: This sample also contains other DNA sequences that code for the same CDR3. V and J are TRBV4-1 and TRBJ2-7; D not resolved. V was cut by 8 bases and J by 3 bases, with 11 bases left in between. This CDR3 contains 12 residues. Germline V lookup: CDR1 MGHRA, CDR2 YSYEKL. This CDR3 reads CASRGGSYEQYF. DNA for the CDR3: TGCGCCAGCCGTGGCGGTAGCTACGAGCAGTACTTC.

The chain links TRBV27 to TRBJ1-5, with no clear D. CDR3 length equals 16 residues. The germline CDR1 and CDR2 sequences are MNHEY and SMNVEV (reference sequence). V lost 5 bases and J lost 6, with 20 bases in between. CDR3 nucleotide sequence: TGTGCCAGCAGTCCCTACGCCGGGTCGGCGAGTCAGCCCCAGCATTTT. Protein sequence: CASSPYAGSASQPQHF.

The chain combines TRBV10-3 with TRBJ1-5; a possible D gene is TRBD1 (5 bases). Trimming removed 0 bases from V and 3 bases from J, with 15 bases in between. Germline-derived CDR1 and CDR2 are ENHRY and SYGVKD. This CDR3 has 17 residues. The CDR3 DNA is TGTGCCATCAGTGAGTCAAGGACGGCAGGGCACAATCAGCCCCAGCATTTT. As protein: CAISESRTAGHNQPQHF.

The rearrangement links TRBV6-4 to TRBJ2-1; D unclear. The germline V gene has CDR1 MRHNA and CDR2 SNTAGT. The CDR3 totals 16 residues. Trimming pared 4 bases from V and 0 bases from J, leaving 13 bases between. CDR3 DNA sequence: TGTGCCAGCAGTGTTGAGGCGGCGAGCTCCTACAATGAGCAGTTCTTC. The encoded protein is CASSVEAASSYNEQFF.

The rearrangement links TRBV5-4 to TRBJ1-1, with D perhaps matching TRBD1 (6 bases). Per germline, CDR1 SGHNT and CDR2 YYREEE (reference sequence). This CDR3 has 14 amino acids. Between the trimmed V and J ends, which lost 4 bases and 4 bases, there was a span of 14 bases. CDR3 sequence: CASSPMGAPTEAFF. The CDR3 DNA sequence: TGTGCCAGCAGCCCCATGGGGGCGCCCACTGAAGCTTTCTTT.

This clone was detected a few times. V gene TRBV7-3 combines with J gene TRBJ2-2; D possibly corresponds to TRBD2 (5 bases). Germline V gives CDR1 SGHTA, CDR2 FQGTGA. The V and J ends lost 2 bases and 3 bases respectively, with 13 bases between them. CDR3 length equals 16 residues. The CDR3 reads CASSLQHRGDTGELFF. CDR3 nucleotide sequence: TGTGCCAGCAGCTTACAACATCGGGGAGACACCGGGGAGCTGTTTTTT. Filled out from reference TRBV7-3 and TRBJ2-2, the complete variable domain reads GAGVSQTPSNKVTEKGKYVELRCDPISGHTALYWYRQSLGQGPEFLIYFQGTGAADDSGLPNDRFFAVRPEGSVSTLKIQRTERGDSAVYLCASSLQHRGDTGELFFGEGSRLTVL.

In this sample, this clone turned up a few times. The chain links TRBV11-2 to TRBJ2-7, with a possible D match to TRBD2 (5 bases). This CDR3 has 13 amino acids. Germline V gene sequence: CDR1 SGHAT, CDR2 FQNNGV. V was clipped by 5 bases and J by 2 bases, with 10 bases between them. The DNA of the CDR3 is TGTGCCAGCAGCCTCACTAGTGCCTACGAGCAGTACTTC. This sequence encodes CASSLTSAYEQYF.

The chain's CDR3 is CASSLGHFEAFF. The CDR3 nucleotides read TGTGCCAGCAGCCTGGGACACTTTGAAGCTTTCTTT. The chain joins TRBV5-8 to TRBJ1-1; D may be TRBD1 (6 bases). Germline lookup yields CDR1 SGHTS and CDR2 YDEGEE. This CDR3 is built from 12 residues. Trimming removed 4 bases from V and 7 bases from J, with 11 bases in between. The variable domain in full, completed from reference TRBV5-8 and TRBJ1-1, reads EAGVTQSPTHLIKTRGQQATLRCSPISGHTSVYWYQQALGLGLQFLLWYDEGEERNRGNFPPRFSGRQFPNYSSELNVNALELEDSALYLCASSLGHFEAFFGQGTRLTVV.

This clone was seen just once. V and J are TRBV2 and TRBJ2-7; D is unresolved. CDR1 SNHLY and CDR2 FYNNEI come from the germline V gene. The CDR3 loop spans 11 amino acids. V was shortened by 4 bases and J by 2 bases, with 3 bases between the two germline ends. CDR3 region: CASSAAYEQYF. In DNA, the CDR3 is TGTGCCAGCAGTGCCGCCTACGAGCAGTACTTC.

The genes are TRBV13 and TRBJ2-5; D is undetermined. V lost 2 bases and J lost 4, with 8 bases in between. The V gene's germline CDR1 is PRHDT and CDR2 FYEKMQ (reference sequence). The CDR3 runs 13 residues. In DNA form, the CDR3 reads TGTGCCAGCAGCTTACCTAGAAGAGAGACCCAGTACTTC. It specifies CASSLPRRETQYF. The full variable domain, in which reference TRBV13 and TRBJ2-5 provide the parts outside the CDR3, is AAGVIQSPRHLIKEKRETATLKCYPIPRHDTVYWYQQGPGQDPQFLISFYEKMQSDKGSIPDRFSAQQFSDYHSELNMSSLELGDSALYFCASSLPRRETQYFGPGTRLLVL.

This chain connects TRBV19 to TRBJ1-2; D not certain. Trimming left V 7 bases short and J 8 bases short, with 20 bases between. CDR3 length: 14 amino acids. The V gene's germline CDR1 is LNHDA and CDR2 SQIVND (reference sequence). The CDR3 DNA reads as TGTGCCAGTATGTACTCTCCTTTTCTGAGGGGCTACACCTTC. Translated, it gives CASMYSPFLRGYTF.

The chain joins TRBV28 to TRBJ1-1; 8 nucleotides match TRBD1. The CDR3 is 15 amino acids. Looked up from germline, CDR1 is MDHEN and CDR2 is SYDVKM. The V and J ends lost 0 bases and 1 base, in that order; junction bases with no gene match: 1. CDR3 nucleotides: TGTGCCAGCAGTTTATGGGGGACAGGGAACACTGAAGCTTTCTTT. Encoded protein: CASSLWGTGNTEAFF.

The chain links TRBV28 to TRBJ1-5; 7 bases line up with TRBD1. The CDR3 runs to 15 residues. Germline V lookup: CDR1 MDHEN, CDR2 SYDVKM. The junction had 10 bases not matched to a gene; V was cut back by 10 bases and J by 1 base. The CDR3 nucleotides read TGTGCCACCAGATGGTGGGACAGAAGCAATCAGCCCCAGCATTTT. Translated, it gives CATRWWDRSNQPQHF.

In DNA, the CDR3 is TGTGCCAGCAGTTTAGGAGGGGCAGGGTTAAGAGAAAAACTGTTTTTT. This codes for CASSLGGAGLREKLFF. The chain uses TRBV28 and TRBJ1-4, with D tentatively TRBD1 (5 bases). V lost 2 bases, J lost 8 bases, and 18 bases lay in between. The germline gives CDR1 MDHEN, CDR2 SYDVKM. This CDR3 region has 16 residues.

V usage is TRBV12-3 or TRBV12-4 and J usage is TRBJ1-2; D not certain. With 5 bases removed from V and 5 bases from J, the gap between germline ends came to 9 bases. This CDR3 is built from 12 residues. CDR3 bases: TGTGCCAGCAGTACCAGGCAGTATGGCTACACCTTC. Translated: CASSTRQYGYTF.

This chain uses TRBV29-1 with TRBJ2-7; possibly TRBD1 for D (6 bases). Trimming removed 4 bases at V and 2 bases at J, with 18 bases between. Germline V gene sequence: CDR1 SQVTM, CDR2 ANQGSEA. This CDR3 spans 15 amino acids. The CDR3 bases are TGCAGCGTTGTAGGTAGCAGGGGCCCCCCCTACGAGCAGTACTTC. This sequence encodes CSVVGSRGPPYEQYF.

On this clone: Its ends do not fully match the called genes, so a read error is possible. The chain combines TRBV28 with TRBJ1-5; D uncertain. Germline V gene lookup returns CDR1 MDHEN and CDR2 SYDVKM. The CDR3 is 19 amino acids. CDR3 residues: CAGSPRYSSRKYSNQPQHF. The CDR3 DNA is TGTGCCGGCAGTCCCCGTTACAGCTCCCGAAAATATAGCAATCAGCCCCAGCATTTT.